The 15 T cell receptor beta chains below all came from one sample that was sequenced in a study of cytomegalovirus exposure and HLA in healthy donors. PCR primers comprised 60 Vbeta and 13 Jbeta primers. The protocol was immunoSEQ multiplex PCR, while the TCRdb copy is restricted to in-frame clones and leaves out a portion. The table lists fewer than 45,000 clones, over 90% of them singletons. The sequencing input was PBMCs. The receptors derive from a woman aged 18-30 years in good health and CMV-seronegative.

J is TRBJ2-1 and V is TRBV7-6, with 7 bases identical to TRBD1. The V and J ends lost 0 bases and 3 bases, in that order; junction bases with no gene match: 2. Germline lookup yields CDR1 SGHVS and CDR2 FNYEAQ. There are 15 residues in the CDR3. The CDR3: CASSLAQGVYNEQFF. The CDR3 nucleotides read TGTGCCAGCAGCTTAGCCCAGGGGGTCTACAATGAGCAGTTCTTC.

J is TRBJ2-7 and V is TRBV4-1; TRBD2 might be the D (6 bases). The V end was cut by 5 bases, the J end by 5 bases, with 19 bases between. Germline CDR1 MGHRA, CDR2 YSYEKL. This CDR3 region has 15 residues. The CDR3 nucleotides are TGCGCCAGCAGCTCGCGGGACCTAAATCCGGACGAGCAGTACTTC. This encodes CASSSRDLNPDEQYF.

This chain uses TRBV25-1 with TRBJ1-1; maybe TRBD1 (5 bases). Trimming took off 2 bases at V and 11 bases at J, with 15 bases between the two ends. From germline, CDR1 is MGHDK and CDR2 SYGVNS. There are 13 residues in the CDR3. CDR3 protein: CASSEGALSSAFF. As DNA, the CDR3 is TGTGCCAGCAGTGAAGGGGCCCTATCCAGCGCTTTCTTT.

CDR3 sequence: CASSPLGGDRRGYTF. The CDR3 coding sequence is TGTGCCAGCAGTCCCCTCGGGGGGGATCGTCGAGGCTACACCTTC. The gene calls are TRBV28 and TRBJ1-2; a possible D gene is TRBD1 (5 bases). The CDR3 loop spans 15 amino acids. Trimming took 5 bases from V and 8 from J, leaving 21 bases between them. Germline V lookup: CDR1 MDHEN, CDR2 SYDVKM.

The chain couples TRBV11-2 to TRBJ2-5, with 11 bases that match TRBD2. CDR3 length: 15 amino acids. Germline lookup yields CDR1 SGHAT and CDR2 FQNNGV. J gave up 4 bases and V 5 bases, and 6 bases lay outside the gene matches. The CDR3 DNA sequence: TGTGCCAGCAGCCTACTAGCGGGGGTAGGAGAGACCCAGTACTTC. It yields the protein CASSLLAGVGETQYF.

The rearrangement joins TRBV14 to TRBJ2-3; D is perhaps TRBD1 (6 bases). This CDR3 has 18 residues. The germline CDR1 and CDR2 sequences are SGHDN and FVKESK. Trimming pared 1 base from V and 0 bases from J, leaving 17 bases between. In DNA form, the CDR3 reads TGTGCCAGCAGCCAAGTAAGGGGGTCTTTATATAGCACAGATACGCAGTATTTT. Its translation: CASSQVRGSLYSTDTQYF.

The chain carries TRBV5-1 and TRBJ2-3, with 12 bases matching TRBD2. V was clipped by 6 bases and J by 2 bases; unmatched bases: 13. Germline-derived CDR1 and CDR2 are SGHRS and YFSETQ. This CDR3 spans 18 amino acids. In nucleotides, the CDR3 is TGCGCCAGCACTATTGGGGGACTAGCGGGTGGAATCACAGATACGCAGTATTTT. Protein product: CASTIGGLAGGITDTQYF.

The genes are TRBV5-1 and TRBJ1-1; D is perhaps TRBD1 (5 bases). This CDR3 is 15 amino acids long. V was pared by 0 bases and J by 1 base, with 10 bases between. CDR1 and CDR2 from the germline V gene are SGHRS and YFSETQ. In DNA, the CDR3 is TGCGCCAGCAGCTTGGTTGTAGGACAGAACACTGAAGCTTTCTTT. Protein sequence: CASSLVVGQNTEAFF.

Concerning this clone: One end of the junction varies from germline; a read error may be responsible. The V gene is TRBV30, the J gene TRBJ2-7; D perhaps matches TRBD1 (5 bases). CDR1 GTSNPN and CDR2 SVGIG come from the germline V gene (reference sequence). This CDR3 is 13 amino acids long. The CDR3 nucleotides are TGTGCCTGGGTGACAGACTCTGGCCATCCCGCTCACTTC. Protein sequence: CAWVTDSGHPAHF.

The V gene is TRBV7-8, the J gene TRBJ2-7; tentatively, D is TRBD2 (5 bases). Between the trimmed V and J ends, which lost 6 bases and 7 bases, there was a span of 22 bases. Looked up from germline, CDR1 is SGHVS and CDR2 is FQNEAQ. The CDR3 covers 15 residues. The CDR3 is CASRPGSPTFWEQYF. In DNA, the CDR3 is TGTGCCAGCAGACCTGGGAGCCCCACTTTTTGGGAGCAGTACTTC.

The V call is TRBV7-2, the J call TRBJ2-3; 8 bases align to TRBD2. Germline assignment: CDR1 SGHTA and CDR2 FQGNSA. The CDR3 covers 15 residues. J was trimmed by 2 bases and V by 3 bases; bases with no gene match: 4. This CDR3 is CASSFAGGPTDTQYF. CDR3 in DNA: TGTGCCAGCAGCTTCGCGGGAGGACCCACAGATACGCAGTATTTT.

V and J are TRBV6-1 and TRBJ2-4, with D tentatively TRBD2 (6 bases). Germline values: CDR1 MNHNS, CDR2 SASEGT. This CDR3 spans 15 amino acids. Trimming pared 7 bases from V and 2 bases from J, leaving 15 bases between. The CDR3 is CASILTGDTKNIQYF. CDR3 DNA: TGTGCCAGCATTCTTACGGGGGATACCAAAAACATTCAGTACTTC.

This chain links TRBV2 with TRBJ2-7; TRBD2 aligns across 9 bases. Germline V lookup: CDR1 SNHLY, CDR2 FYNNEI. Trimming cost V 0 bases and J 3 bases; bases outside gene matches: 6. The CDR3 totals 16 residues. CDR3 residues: CASSEASLSGSYEQYF. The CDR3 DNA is TGTGCCAGCAGTGAAGCGTCCCTTAGCGGGAGCTACGAGCAGTACTTC.

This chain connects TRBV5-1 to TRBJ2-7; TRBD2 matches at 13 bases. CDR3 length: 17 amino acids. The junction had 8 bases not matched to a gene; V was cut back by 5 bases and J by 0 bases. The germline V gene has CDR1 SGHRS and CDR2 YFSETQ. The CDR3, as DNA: TGCGCCAGCAGATCGGGACTAGCGGGACCGCCCTCCTACGAGCAGTACTTC. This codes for CASRSGLAGPPSYEQYF.

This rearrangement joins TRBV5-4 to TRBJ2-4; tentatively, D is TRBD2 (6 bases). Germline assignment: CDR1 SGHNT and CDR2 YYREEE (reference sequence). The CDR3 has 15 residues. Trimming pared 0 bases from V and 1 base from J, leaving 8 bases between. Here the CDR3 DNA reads TGTGCCAGCAGCTTGGCTGGGGGGGCCAAAAACATTCAGTACTTC. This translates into CASSLAGGAKNIQYF.